One and the same sample provided the 19 T cell receptor beta chains below, sequenced in a study of T cell changes during pregnancy in multiple sclerosis. TCRdb keeps only in-frame clones here, not all; method: immunoSEQ multiplex PCR. Among tens of thousands of clones, almost 95% were seen once, and the ten largest hold around 2%. The sequences come from peripheral blood, collected in the third trimester of pregnancy. All receptors come from a female donor with multiple sclerosis, enrolled in a pregnancy study.

J is TRBJ1-1 and V is TRBV29-1; unclear D gene. Germline CDR1 reads SQVTM; CDR2 reads ANQGSEA. Trimming took 6 bases from V and 1 from J, leaving 12 bases between them. The length of the CDR3 is 13 residues. The CDR3 loop reads CSVWVGENTEAFF. The CDR3 nucleotides read TGCAGCGTCTGGGTGGGAGAGAACACTGAAGCTTTCTTT.

This clone was detected only once. The chain links TRBV13 to TRBJ1-2; D possibly corresponds to TRBD1 (5 bases). The CDR3 sequence is 15 residues long. From germline, CDR1 is PRHDT and CDR2 FYEKMQ (reference sequence). Trimming stripped 5 bases from V and 0 bases from J, with 13 bases between. The CDR3 region is CASSPGRVANYGYTF. The CDR3 DNA reads as TGTGCCAGCAGCCCAGGCAGGGTAGCTAACTATGGCTACACCTTC.

This rearrangement joins TRBV28 to TRBJ2-6; unclear D gene. Germline assignment: CDR1 MDHEN and CDR2 SYDVKM. This CDR3 spans 12 amino acids. Trimming removed 11 bases from V and 1 base from J, with 6 bases in between. In DNA form, the CDR3 reads TGTGCCGCGGAATCTGGGGCCAACGTCCTGACTTTC. Translating gives CAAESGANVLTF.

This clone was seen a handful of times. The V gene is TRBV7-9, the J gene TRBJ1-1, with 8 bases fitting TRBD1. This CDR3 comprises 16 residues. V shed 7 bases, J shed 3 bases, and the junction held 13 bases outside the gene matches. CDR1 and CDR2 (germline): SEHNR, FQNEAQ (reference sequence). CDR3 DNA sequence: TGTGCCAGCACCTCGAAACCCAGGGGGCGGCACACTGAAGCTTTCTTT. Amino acids: CASTSKPRGRHTEAFF.

This chain links TRBV5-1 with TRBJ2-7; 7 bases fit TRBD2. V was pared by 2 bases and J by 2 bases, with 4 bases of the junction left unmatched. The CDR3 has 14 residues. Germline loops: CDR1 SGHRS, CDR2 YFSETQ. CDR3 region: CASSFEGGPYEQYF. Here the CDR3 DNA reads TGCGCCAGCAGCTTTGAGGGAGGGCCCTACGAGCAGTACTTC.

The rearrangement uses TRBV7-9 and TRBJ2-7; TRBD2 matches 8 bases. The CDR3 contains 13 residues. The V gene end was trimmed by 5 bases and the J gene end by 4 bases; junction bases not matched to a gene: 4. Per germline, CDR1 SEHNR and CDR2 FQNEAQ (reference sequence). This CDR3 is CASSLGLAYEQYF. The CDR3 bases are TGTGCCAGCAGCCTAGGACTAGCTTACGAGCAGTACTTC.

This clone was detected only once. The limits of the CDR3 on the DNA are not certain, so only TCRdb's listed CDR3 is given. This chain uses TRBV21-1 with TRBJ1-2. TRBV21-1 has pseudogene status. Termini included, the CDR3 measures 15 amino acids. CDR3 sequence: CASSTERRYYGCYTF.

The chain joins TRBV6-5 to TRBJ2-1; 10 nucleotides align to TRBD1. The V gene end was trimmed by 5 bases and the J gene end by 3 bases; junction bases not matched to a gene: 4. CDR1 MNHEY and CDR2 SVGAGI come from the germline V gene. This CDR3 is 15 amino acids long. CDR3 sequence: CASSPTGGFYNEQFF. In DNA form, the CDR3 reads TGTGCCAGCAGTCCGACAGGGGGCTTCTACAATGAGCAGTTCTTC.

This chain joins TRBV25-1 and TRBJ2-7; D gene uncertain. Per the germline V gene, CDR1 is MGHDK and CDR2 is SYGVNS. This CDR3 is 13 amino acids long. Trimming cost V 1 base and J 7 bases, with 11 bases left between them. CDR3 loop: CASSEFWPWEQYF. Here the CDR3 DNA reads TGTGCCAGCAGTGAATTTTGGCCCTGGGAGCAGTACTTC.

The DNA of the CDR3 is TGTGCCAGCAGTACGAGGACAGGGTATAATGAAAAACTGTTTTTT. It translates to CASSTRTGYNEKLFF. The chain joins TRBV6-5 to TRBJ1-4; 8 positions match TRBD1. The J segment lost 4 bases and the V segment lost 5 bases, leaving 6 bases of the junction unmatched. This CDR3 has 15 residues. The germline gives CDR1 MNHEY, CDR2 SVGAGI.

This chain connects TRBV5-4 to TRBJ1-1, with 8 positions matching TRBD1. Germline V gives CDR1 SGHNT, CDR2 YYREEE (reference sequence). This CDR3 contains 15 residues. The trim removed 3 bases at V and 3 bases at J, leaving 7 bases unmatched. The DNA of the CDR3 is TGTGCCAGCAGCTCATACAGGGGGGTAGACACTGAAGCTTTCTTT. It yields the protein CASSSYRGVDTEAFF.

The genes are TRBV13 and TRBJ2-3, with TRBD2 matching over 14 bases. Germline V gene sequence: CDR1 PRHDT, CDR2 FYEKMQ (reference sequence). Trimming cost V 4 bases and J 4 bases; bases outside gene matches: 7. This CDR3 is 17 amino acids long. The CDR3 sequence is CASSSRLAGGPSDTQYF. CDR3 nucleotide sequence: TGTGCCAGCAGCTCGAGACTAGCGGGAGGGCCATCAGATACGCAGTATTTT.

The rearrangement joins TRBV4-3 to TRBJ2-7, with 7 positions matching TRBD2. J was trimmed by 2 bases and V by 0 bases; bases with no gene match: 10. Looked up from germline, CDR1 is LGHNA and CDR2 is YSLEER. The CDR3 is 17 amino acids. The CDR3 region has the DNA TGCGCCAGCAGCCAAGACCGAGCTAGCGGCAATACCTACGAGCAGTACTTC. Its translation is CASSQDRASGNTYEQYF.

The chain has TRBV19 and TRBJ2-3; D may be TRBD1 (6 bases). The CDR3 is made up of 14 amino acids. The germline V gene has CDR1 LNHDA and CDR2 SQIVND (reference sequence). V was trimmed by 2 bases and J by 6 bases, leaving 12 bases between them. The CDR3 is CASSINLRGDTQYF. CDR3 DNA sequence: TGTGCCAGTAGTATAAATCTTAGGGGGGATACGCAGTATTTT.

The chain employs TRBV18 and TRBJ1-3, with TRBD1 matching over 8 bases. Germline CDR1 is KGHSH and CDR2 is LQKENI. V dropped 6 bases and J dropped 3; count of bases not matched to a gene: 4. This CDR3 comprises 14 residues. The CDR3 bases are TGTGCCAGCTCGGCAGGGGGCTTTGGAAACACCATATATTTT. Translated: CASSAGGFGNTIYF.

This chain joins TRBV19 and TRBJ1-2, with 7 bases fitting TRBD1. The V gene end was trimmed by 1 base and the J gene end by 3 bases; junction bases not matched to a gene: 5. The CDR3 is 15 amino acids. Germline V gene lookup returns CDR1 LNHDA and CDR2 SQIVND (reference sequence). In nucleotides, the CDR3 is TGTGCCAGTAGTATAGCGACAGGGACGGACTATGGCTACACCTTC. This gives the protein CASSIATGTDYGYTF.

The chain has TRBV11-2 and TRBJ2-1; D may be TRBD2 (6 bases). CDR1 and CDR2 from the germline V gene are SGHAT and FQNNGV. This CDR3 contains 13 residues. Between the trimmed V and J ends, which lost 4 bases and 8 bases, there was a span of 12 bases. CDR3 region: CASSYQRRDEQFF. CDR3 in DNA: TGTGCCAGCAGCTACCAACGGAGGGATGAGCAGTTCTTC.

The chain combines TRBV18 with TRBJ2-1; 9 bases are a match to TRBD1. Germline values: CDR1 KGHSH, CDR2 LQKENI. V lost 5 bases and J lost 4; bases outside the gene matches: 6. This CDR3 region has 15 residues. The CDR3 protein is CASSSRQGVYNEQFF. The DNA of the CDR3 is TGTGCCAGCTCAAGCCGACAGGGGGTGTACAATGAGCAGTTCTTC.

This chain uses TRBV6-1 with TRBJ1-5; weak D call: TRBD1 (5 bases). The CDR3 is 16 amino acids. CDR1 MNHNS and CDR2 SASEGT come from the germline V gene. Trimming took 4 bases from V and 6 from J, leaving 19 bases between them. DNA for the CDR3: TGTGCCAGCAGTGGTACCACAGACAGTCATCGTCAGCCCCAGCATTTT. Its protein product is CASSGTTDSHRQPQHF.